These 28 T cell receptor beta chains came from one sample sequenced in a study of long-term antiretroviral therapy in people with HIV. Version v3.0 of the immunoSEQ assay ran at survey level. TCRdb keeps only in-frame clones here, not all; method: immunoSEQ multiplex PCR. The sample lists roughly 23,000 clones; about 85% were seen once. The material sequenced was unsorted PBMCs, taken 1.9 years after starting antiretroviral therapy. The source is a woman aged 45 to 65 with HIV.

This clone turned up a few times. The V and J genes are TRBV2 and TRBJ1-1; 9 positions match TRBD1. The CDR3 length is 15 residues. Germline-derived CDR1 and CDR2 are SNHLY and FYNNEI. The junction had 3 bases not matched to a gene; V was cut back by 4 bases and J by 0 bases. The CDR3 reads CASSVDRGLNTEAFF. CDR3 DNA sequence: TGTGCCAGCAGTGTGGACAGGGGTTTGAACACTGAAGCTTTCTTT.

The chain employs TRBV4-2 and TRBJ2-7; weak D call: TRBD1 (6 bases). The CDR3 loop spans 12 amino acids. CDR1 and CDR2 from the germline V gene are LGHNA and YNFKEQ. Trimming cost V 4 bases and J 4 bases, with 8 bases left between them. The CDR3 loop is CASSPDSYEQYF. The CDR3 DNA sequence: TGTGCCAGCAGCCCGGACAGTTACGAGCAGTACTTC.

The chain links TRBV4-1 to TRBJ2-2, with 15 bases that match TRBD2. This CDR3 region has 17 residues. The germline V gene encodes CDR1 MGHRA and CDR2 YSYEKL. Trimming cost V 4 bases and J 4 bases; bases outside gene matches: 4. The CDR3: CASSPGLAGGGTGELFF. CDR3 sequence (DNA): TGCGCCAGCAGCCCGGGACTAGCGGGGGGTGGCACCGGGGAGCTGTTTTTT.

Of note for this clone: The junction does not match germline at one end; this may be a read error. The V and J genes are TRBV15 and TRBJ1-4; unclear D gene. Per the germline V gene, CDR1 is LNHNV and CDR2 is YYDKDF (reference sequence). The length of the CDR3 is 11 residues. The CDR3 bases are TGTGCAACCAGCATAGCAGAAAAACTGTTTTTT. It specifies CATSIAEKLFF.

The chain is built from TRBV3-2 and TRBJ2-7; the DNA was not compared with TRBD1, the D call given in the table. TRBV3-2 is a pseudogene segment. This CDR3 has 9 residues. CDR3 region: CATHYEQYF. The CDR3 nucleotides are TGTGCCACCCACTACGAGCAGTACTTC.

The table lists this clone with a few counts. The chain couples TRBV29-1 to TRBJ2-7; D might be TRBD2 (5 bases). The CDR3 is 14 residues long. The ends were cut back, 4 bases at V and 1 base at J, with 14 bases in the middle. Germline V gene sequence: CDR1 SQVTM, CDR2 ANQGSEA. This chain's CDR3 is CSVARDRGSYEQYF. CDR3 DNA: TGCAGCGTTGCTCGTGACCGCGGGTCCTACGAGCAGTACTTC.

This chain joins TRBV28 and TRBJ2-2; D might be TRBD1 or TRBD2, each matching 6 bases. Looked up from germline, CDR1 is MDHEN and CDR2 is SYDVKM. The V end lost 4 bases, the J end lost 1 base, and 13 bases lay between the germline ends. The CDR3 sequence is 16 residues long. The CDR3 nucleotides read TGTGCCAGCAGTTCCCCGGGGGCTAGGAACACCGGGGAGCTGTTTTTT. Translating gives CASSSPGARNTGELFF.

The V gene is TRBV19, the J gene TRBJ2-1, with D perhaps matching TRBD1 (5 bases). V was clipped by 5 bases and J by 6 bases, with 8 bases between them. Per the germline V gene, CDR1 is LNHDA and CDR2 is SQIVND (reference sequence). The CDR3 is made up of 12 amino acids. The CDR3 region is CASSGQGNEQFF. DNA for the CDR3: TGTGCCAGTAGTGGCCAGGGCAATGAGCAGTTCTTC.

The chain couples TRBV5-1 to TRBJ1-6; D is uncertain. The germline V gene encodes CDR1 SGHRS and CDR2 YFSETQ. CDR3 length equals 18 residues. The germline V and J ends were trimmed by 3 bases and 0 bases, with 16 bases remaining between them. In DNA form, the CDR3 reads TGCGCCAGCAGCTCCCCAGCAGGACCCAGCTCCTATAATTCACCCCTCCACTTT. Amino acids: CASSSPAGPSSYNSPLHF.

The V call is TRBV5-4, the J call TRBJ1-3, with 11 nucleotides matching TRBD1. The length of the CDR3 is 15 residues. The germline V gene has CDR1 SGHNT and CDR2 YYREEE (reference sequence). J was trimmed by 2 bases and V by 4 bases; bases with no gene match: 2. Here the CDR3 reads CASSRDRGAGNTIYF. The CDR3 DNA is TGTGCCAGCAGCCGGGACAGGGGGGCTGGAAACACCATATATTTT.

The rearrangement uses TRBV5-1 and TRBJ2-3; 7 bases agree with TRBD2. The CDR3 extends over 16 amino acids. J gave up 0 bases and V 0 bases, and 4 bases lay outside the gene matches. The V gene's germline CDR1 is SGHRS and CDR2 YFSETQ. This CDR3 reads CASSLVTSASTDTQYF. In nucleotides, the CDR3 is TGCGCCAGCAGCTTGGTTACTAGCGCTAGCACAGATACGCAGTATTTT.

The chain joins TRBV10-3 to TRBJ2-3; D unclear. The V end lost 0 bases, the J end lost 4 bases, and 2 bases lay between the germline ends. The CDR3 covers 12 residues. Per germline, CDR1 ENHRY and CDR2 SYGVKD. This CDR3 reads CAISESADTQYF. DNA of the CDR3: TGTGCCATCAGTGAGTCGGCAGATACGCAGTATTTT.

This chain links TRBV7-9 with TRBJ2-7; 8 bases fit TRBD2. V lost 5 bases, J lost 3 bases, and 9 bases stayed unmatched. This CDR3 has 15 residues. CDR1 is SEHNR, CDR2 FQNEAQ, per germline (reference sequence). CDR3 residues: CASSPRGAEFYEQYF. CDR3 sequence (DNA): TGTGCCAGCAGCCCGCGGGGGGCAGAGTTCTACGAGCAGTACTTC.

This chain uses TRBV7-6 with TRBJ2-7, with no clear D. This CDR3 has 10 amino acids. V lost 8 bases and J lost 5, with 7 bases in between. Germline V gene lookup returns CDR1 SGHVS and CDR2 FNYEAQ. The CDR3 loop is CASPRNEQYF. CDR3 nucleotides: TGTGCCAGCCCCCGAAACGAGCAGTACTTC.

This clone was seen only a few times. The chain employs TRBV27 and TRBJ1-6, with D uncertain. Trimming took 3 bases from V and 10 from J, leaving 10 bases between them. CDR3 length: 13 amino acids. Germline loops: CDR1 MNHEY, CDR2 SMNVEV (reference sequence). The CDR3 DNA follows: TGTGCCAGCAGTTTGGTCGCGTGGTCACCCCTCCACTTT. This encodes CASSLVAWSPLHF.

The sample holds a few counts of this clone. This chain uses TRBV5-3 with TRBJ2-5, with D tentatively TRBD2 (5 bases). TRBV5-3 is given ORF status, its function remaining uncertain. This CDR3 comprises 11 residues. Trimming took off 3 bases at V and 5 bases at J, with 5 bases between the two ends. For the CDR3, the DNA is TGTGCCAGAAGCTCGGGGGAGACCCAGTACTTC. Its protein is CARSSGETQYF.

This chain connects TRBV28 to TRBJ1-2; 7 nucleotides agree with TRBD1. The CDR3 has 14 amino acids. Germline V gene lookup returns CDR1 MDHEN and CDR2 SYDVKM. After removal of 6 bases from V and 0 bases from J, the junction contained 4 bases not matched to a gene. The CDR3 DNA reads TGTGCCAGCAGAACAGGGACAGCTAACTATGGCTACACCTTC. It translates to CASRTGTANYGYTF.

The gene calls are TRBV28 and TRBJ2-3, with a tentative D call TRBD1 (6 bases). The CDR3 loop spans 13 amino acids. The germline V and J ends were trimmed by 5 bases and 6 bases, with 12 bases remaining between them. Germline CDR1 and CDR2: MDHEN and SYDVKM. Here the CDR3 DNA reads TGTGCCAGCAGTATTACTAGGGGGGATACGCAGTATTTT. This translates into CASSITRGDTQYF. The variable domain in full, with the rest retrieved from reference TRBV28 and TRBJ2-3, is DVKVTQSSRYLVKRTGEKVFLECVQDMDHENMFWYRQDPGLGLRLIYFSYDVKMKEKGDIPEGYSVSREKKERFSLILESASTNQTSMYLCASSITRGDTQYFGPGTRLTVL.

The chain joins TRBV25-1 to TRBJ2-5; 15 nucleotides match TRBD2. The germline V gene has CDR1 MGHDK and CDR2 SYGVNS. The CDR3 runs to 14 residues. The V gene end was trimmed by 9 bases and the J gene end by 5 bases; junction bases not matched to a gene: 4. The DNA for the CDR3 is TGTGCCAGTGGACTAGCGGGGGGGCGGGAGACCCAGTACTTC. This codes for CASGLAGGRETQYF. The whole variable domain, remainder taken from reference TRBV25-1 and TRBJ2-5, is EADIYQTPRYLVIGTGKKITLECSQTMGHDKMYWYQQDPGMELHLIHYSYGVNSTEKGDLSSESTVSRIRTEHFPLTLESARPSHTSQYLCASGLAGGRETQYFGPGTRLLVL.

This clone was seen a few times. The chain employs TRBV28 and TRBJ1-4; 9 bases map to TRBD1. Germline-derived CDR1 and CDR2 are MDHEN and SYDVKM. After removal of 5 bases from V and 7 bases from J, the junction contained 2 bases not matched to a gene. This CDR3 is 13 amino acids long. The CDR3: CASSRDRVEKLFF. The CDR3, as DNA: TGTGCCAGCAGTCGGGACAGGGTTGAAAAACTGTTTTTT.

The chain is built from TRBV7-3 and TRBJ2-1, with 10 bases lining up with TRBD2. The CDR3 runs 16 residues. Germline CDR1 is SGHTA and CDR2 is FQGTGA. V gave up 2 bases and J gave up 7 bases; unmatched junction bases: 8. DNA of the CDR3: TGTGCCAGCAGCTTAGTACTAGCGGGGTCTAGGAATGAGCAGTTCTTC. Its protein is CASSLVLAGSRNEQFF. Based on the CDR3 plus reference TRBV7-3 and TRBJ2-1, the full variable domain is GAGVSQTPSNKVTEKGKYVELRCDPISGHTALYWYRQSLGQGPEFLIYFQGTGAADDSGLPNDRFFAVRPEGSVSTLKIQRTERGDSAVYLCASSLVLAGSRNEQFFGPGTRLTVL.

This clone was seen only once. V and J are TRBV7-2 and TRBJ2-3; perhaps TRBD2 as D (6 bases). V was pared by 1 base and J by 11 bases, with 7 bases between. Germline lookup yields CDR1 SGHTA and CDR2 FQGNSA. The CDR3 has 11 amino acids. The CDR3 region has the DNA TGTGCCAGCAGCTTAGAGGGAGGGCAGTATTTT. It translates to CASSLEGGQYF.

The chain carries TRBV20-1 and TRBJ1-1; no clear D. Germline-derived CDR1 and CDR2 are DFQATT and SNEGSKA (reference sequence). V lost 2 bases to trimming and J lost 5 bases, with 6 bases between them. The length of the CDR3 is 11 residues. The CDR3 DNA follows: TGCAGTGCTAGACCGAAAACTGAAGCTTTCTTT. Translation gives CSARPKTEAFF.

This chain links TRBV5-1 with TRBJ2-3, with 10 positions matching TRBD2. There are 17 residues in the CDR3. Germline-derived CDR1 and CDR2 are SGHRS and YFSETQ. V lost 3 bases to trimming and J lost 0 bases; unmatched junction nucleotides: 7. CDR3 coding DNA: TGCGCCAGCAGCTCCTCCGGGACTAGCGCTAGCACAGATACGCAGTATTTT. Translation gives CASSSSGTSASTDTQYF.

This rearrangement joins TRBV4-3 to TRBJ2-5, with D possibly being TRBD2 (6 bases). The V end was cut by 0 bases, the J end by 4 bases, with 15 bases between. In germline, CDR1 is LGHNA, CDR2 YSLEER. The CDR3 contains 16 residues. As DNA, the CDR3 is TGCGCCAGCAGCCAAGATAGGGCCCGAGCGGGAGAGACCCAGTACTTC. Protein sequence: CASSQDRARAGETQYF.

DNA of the CDR3: TGCAGTGTTAGGTCGGAGACTGGCTACACCTTC. Protein product: CSVRSETGYTF. This rearrangement joins TRBV20-1 to TRBJ1-2; no firm D call. The CDR3 extends over 11 amino acids. Looked up from germline, CDR1 is DFQATT and CDR2 is SNEGSKA (reference sequence). V shed 7 bases and J shed 7 bases, with 13 bases lying between them.

J is TRBJ2-2 and V is TRBV19; D gene uncertain. The length of the CDR3 is 13 residues. CDR1 LNHDA and CDR2 SQIVND come from the germline V gene (reference sequence). V was cut by 7 bases and J by 3 bases, with 9 bases left in between. The CDR3 nucleotides are TGTGCCAGTACTCCGATAGACACCGGGGAGCTGTTTTTT. This sequence encodes CASTPIDTGELFF.

The chain uses TRBV7-2 and TRBJ1-2, with TRBD1 matching over 11 bases. V dropped 5 bases and J dropped 5; count of bases not matched to a gene: 7. The CDR3 runs 15 residues. Germline lookup yields CDR1 SGHTA and CDR2 FQGNSA. CDR3 bases: TGTGCCAGCAGCAAGGACAGGGGGCGAGGATATGGCTACACCTTC. Its translation is CASSKDRGRGYGYTF. Full variable domain (remainder filled in from reference TRBV7-2 and TRBJ1-2): GAGVSQSPSNKVTEKGKDVELRCDPISGHTALYWYRQSLGQGLEFLIYFQGNSAPDKSGLPSDRFSAERTGGSVSTLTIQRTQQEDSAVYLCASSKDRGRGYGYTFGSGTRLTVV.